Following are 8 T cell receptor beta chains from one sample sequenced in a study of T cells in Graves' hyperthyroidism and ophthalmopathy. What was amplified from RNA transcripts were TCR beta CDR3 regions. The TCR CDR3 was amplified in a first-round RT-PCR using the HTBI primer set. TCRdb used MiXCR to reprocess the multiplex PCR reads, holding one entry per CDR3 protein. The sample shows hundreds of thousands of distinct CDR3 sequences, less than 25% of them seen only once. Material: blood. The receptors were gathered from a man aged 25 to 40 with Graves' ophthalmopathy.

V is TRBV7-9 and J is TRBJ2-7, with 11 nucleotides matching TRBD1. This CDR3 is 16 amino acids long. CDR1 is SEHNR, CDR2 FQNEAQ, per germline (reference sequence). The trim removed 4 bases at V and 4 bases at J, leaving 9 bases unmatched. The CDR3 DNA sequence: TGTGCCAGCAGCTCGGGGAGGGACAGGGGGAGATACGAGCAGTACTTC. This sequence encodes CASSSGRDRGRYEQYF. The whole variable domain, filled in from reference TRBV7-9 and TRBJ2-7, reads DTGVSQNPRHKITKRGQNVTFRCDPISEHNRLYWYRQTLGQGPEFLTYFQNEAQLEKSRLLSDRFSAERPKGSFSTLEIQRTEQGDSAMYLCASSSGRDRGRYEQYFGPGTRLTVT.

This clonotype appeared many times. CDR3: CASSPQLDTEAFF. In nucleotides, the CDR3 is TGTGCCAGCAGCCCACAGTTAGACACTGAAGCTTTCTTT. The chain has TRBV7-2 and TRBJ1-1, with D uncertain. Trimming removed 5 bases at V and 3 bases at J, with 10 bases between. Germline V gene sequence: CDR1 SGHTA, CDR2 FQGNSA. CDR3 length: 13 amino acids.

V is TRBV6-1 and J is TRBJ1-5; 8 bases align to TRBD1. V trimming: 7 bases; J trimming: 8 bases; junction bases outside the gene matches: 7. The CDR3 extends over 13 amino acids. The germline V gene has CDR1 MNHNS and CDR2 SASEGT. The CDR3 DNA follows: TGTGCCAGCACCTGGGACAGGACAGAGCCCCAGCATTTT. Protein product: CASTWDRTEPQHF.

The chain joins TRBV7-2 to TRBJ1-4, with 8 bases lining up with TRBD1. Germline loops: CDR1 SGHTA, CDR2 FQGNSA. Trimming removed 2 bases from V and 2 bases from J; junction bases left unmatched: 1. This CDR3 comprises 15 residues. As DNA, the CDR3 is TGTGCCAGCAGCTTACAGGGGGCGACTAATGAAAAACTGTTTTTT. Translating gives CASSLQGATNEKLFF. The variable domain in full, with the rest retrieved from reference TRBV7-2 and TRBJ1-4, is GAGVSQSPSNKVTEKGKDVELRCDPISGHTALYWYRQSLGQGLEFLIYFQGNSAPDKSGLPSDRFSAERTGGSVSTLTIQRTQQEDSAVYLCASSLQGATNEKLFFGSGTQLSVL.

This chain links TRBV6-1 with TRBJ1-4, with 10 bases lining up with TRBD1. Germline trimming cut 6 bases from V and 0 bases from J; bases unmatched to any gene: 7. The CDR3 runs to 17 residues. Germline V gene lookup returns CDR1 MNHNS and CDR2 SASEGT. CDR3 DNA: TGTGCCAGCAGACACGGACAGGGGGGAGCAACTAATGAAAAACTGTTTTTT. Translation gives CASRHGQGGATNEKLFF.

The chain employs TRBV11-2 and TRBJ2-1, with TRBD2 identical over 10 bases. This CDR3 has 17 residues. V lost 3 bases, J lost 1 base, and 6 bases stayed unmatched. From germline, CDR1 is SGHAT and CDR2 FQNNGV. CDR3 amino acids: CASSFTPSGGSYNEQFF. Here the CDR3 DNA reads TGTGCCAGCAGCTTCACGCCTAGCGGGGGATCCTACAATGAGCAGTTCTTC.

The chain recombines TRBV2 with TRBJ2-7; tentative D call: TRBD2 (5 bases). The germline gives CDR1 SNHLY, CDR2 FYNNEI. The CDR3 has 13 amino acids. V lost 4 bases to trimming and J lost 4 bases, with 11 bases between them. CDR3 bases: TGTGCCAGCAGTGCCCTAGCAACGTACGAGCAGTACTTC. Protein sequence: CASSALATYEQYF.

The V and J genes are TRBV29-1 and TRBJ2-4; D gene unclear. Trimming removed 7 bases at V and 3 bases at J, with 13 bases between. Germline V gene lookup returns CDR1 SQVTM and CDR2 ANQGSEA. The CDR3 consists of 13 residues. For the CDR3, the DNA is TGCAGCGCCCTGAGCAGCTTCAAAAACATTCAGTACTTC. Encoded protein: CSALSSFKNIQYF.